Sequencing of this TCR beta chain was carried out in a study of read filtering for tumor transcriptome and immune sequencing. Study context: The cohort had around 18 men and about 15 women aged about 45 to 80, mean around 63 years. Transcriptome libraries were built from DNase-treated RNA. IR-seq gave about 4 to 10.27 million TCR reads per sample; RNA-seq gave about 80 to 1,300. Points from the study as a whole: In IR-seq, single-read clonotypes were around four fifths of clonotypes but approximately 4% of reads.

This clonotype was recorded at least ten times. The target antigen is unknown. This CDR3 spans 16 amino acids. Germline lookup yields CDR1 DFQATT and CDR2 SNEGSKA (reference sequence). V gave up 0 bases and J gave up 3 bases, with 14 bases separating them. Molecular barcoded adaptors covering alpha/delta and beta/gamma chains were used on roughly 400 ng RNA. TCRdb independently ran MiXCR on the reads; one entry per CDR3 protein. The data hold about 130,000 distinct CDR3 sequences, with 13% observed a single time. What was sequenced was a population of CD138-negative cells sorted from bone marrow. The gene calls are TRBV20-1 and TRBJ2-2, with D possibly being TRBD1 (5 bases). The TCR was taken from a donor aged 40 or older with multiple myeloma. The CDR3 region is CSAREAGKIYTGELFF. CDR3 coding DNA: TGCAGTGCTAGAGAGGCAGGGAAGATATACACCGGGGAGCTGTTTTTT.